This T cell receptor beta chain comes out of a study of shared clonotypes between healthy human individuals. Study-level background: Donor ages ranged 18 to 49 years: a couple of women, a few men. Study results and limitations: A handful of donors showed sharing of around 5.3% of naive CD4 clonotypes. Non-shared clonotypes were found to have lower generation probabilities than the clonotypes that were shared by all four of the sorted-subset donors.

The naive CD8 population came from CD45RO-negative cells selected for CCR7, without terminally differentiated effector memory CD45RA+ cells. TCRdb keeps only in-frame clones here, not all; method: immunoSEQ multiplex PCR. Here the sample spans about 2,200,000 clones, 85% to 95% being singletons. V dropped 1 base and J dropped 7 bases, with 10 bases sitting between them. The CDR3 has 13 amino acids. Germline V lookup: CDR1 SEHNR, CDR2 FQNEAQ (reference sequence). A note on this clone: Antigen unknown.

The TCR originated in a man aged 18 to 30 in good health. Some clones in this sample may be carry-over from other donors' samples. V gene TRBV7-9 combines with J gene TRBJ1-1, with unresolved D. Source material: naive CD8+ T cells from PBMCs. CDR3 sequence reads: CASSLVLTDEAFF. For the CDR3, the DNA is TGTGCCAGCAGCTTAGTTTTAACAGATGAAGCTTTCTTT. Full variable domain (rest looked up from reference TRBV7-9 and TRBJ1-1): DTGVSQNPRHKITKRGQNVTFRCDPISEHNRLYWYRQTLGQGPEFLTYFQNEAQLEKSRLLSDRFSAERPKGSFSTLEIQRTEQGDSAMYLCASSLVLTDEAFFGQGTRLTVV.